This T cell receptor beta chain was captured by sequencing in a study of human T cells and chemical hapten exposure (dated by TCRdb to the early 2020s). Regarding the research as a whole: For sensitization, 2% DPC in acetone was applied to a roughly 2 cm by roughly 2 cm area of upper inner arm skin. Throughout the roughly 23-week study period, patients were also given weekly therapeutic DPC doses on the scalp. Patch tests used Finn chambers with 0.01% DPC on the upper back, scored after 6 days by International Contact Dermatitis Research Group standards. Alopecia areata with under or over 50% scalp involvement, alopecia totalis and alopecia universalis were represented in the patient cohort, which was mostly female. The libraries were sequenced as a pool, and the TCR yield per sample differed mostly because of small variations in library volumes within the pool. Peripheral blood TCR repertoire changes were tracked in vivo in alopecia patients during primary and secondary sensitization to the hapten diphenylcyclopropenone (DPC). Blood samples were taken from patients before sensitization (week 0) and at 2, 6 and about 24 weeks after DPC sensitization. For TCR sequencing, blood came from over 25 alopecia patients at anywhere from one to four time points (pre-sensitization, 2, 6 and 24 weeks). Broader findings and caveats from the paper: Expanded TCRs formed significantly more large CDR3 similarity clusters than pre-sensitization or healthy control sets, consistent with antigen-driven responses. After repeated subsampling, the strength of the expansion versus patch-test correlation and the threshold at which it became significant changed. DPC sensitization did not change how many TCRs were above 1 in 1000 frequency, and no evidence was found of alterations in global repertoire structure. Because every patient had alopecia, a presumed autoimmune disease, the patients' immune response might differ from that of healthy individuals. Patch test score correlated positively with the number of PT1 expanded TCRs, reaching significance at thresholds 8, 16 and 32 but not at 4.

From the cysteine up to the phenylalanine, the CDR3 has a length of 14 residues. The kept DNA is CDR3 alone, 42 bases in frame from the first base. For this chain, trimming is 4 bases at the V end and 9 bases at the J end, and the number of junction bases without a gene match is 10. CDR1 and CDR2, looked up from the germline V gene, are SGHRS and YFSETQ. Per the publication, the time point label means: pre-sensitization, week 0. This specimen's treatment or condition label, interpreted: therapeutic diphenylcyclopropenone sensitization with weekly scalp DPC. At each patch-test visit, blood was drawn before the patch test was applied. To be eligible, patients had to be aged 18 to 70, diagnosed with alopecia and judged suitable for DPC therapy, while pregnant patients were excluded. Total RNA was extracted from unfractionated whole blood collected in Tempus Blood RNA tubes. Libraries came from RACE. The instrument was a NextSeq 500. During library preparation, unique molecular identifiers were attached to individual cDNA molecules so that TCRs could be counted in a quantitative, reproducible way. Both TCR alpha and TCR beta chains were sequenced from each blood RNA sample. In the source study's methods: The median number of TCRs per sample was 95,638, ranging from 23,224 to 690,600. V, J and CDR3 annotation of the TCR reads was performed with the Decombinator software suite. To make PS versus PT1 abundance plots, every sample was subsampled to the same number of TCRs (28,000). Expanded TCRs were defined as absent before sensitization and observed at least eight times at the 2-week time point. TCRdb's own reprocessing of the public reads used fastp at Q25 and MiXCR and kept productive beta chains. A single entry per CDR3 protein holds the most common genes and DNA from its merged rows. TCRdb's processing, not the authors' own work, is the source of the V and J calls. A total of about 250,000 distinct CDR3 sequences appear in this sample, almost 8% of them only once. The leading ten clones occupy 0.9% to 1.5% of the sample.

This clonotype was observed many times. The antigen this receptor binds is unknown. Per-nucleotide qualities are absent, and no much larger clonotype sits a single base away. This material consisted of whole blood, taken in connection with sensitization to the hapten diphenylcyclopropenone (DPC). The TCR sequence derives from a man younger than 30 with alopecia areata. Some clones in this sample may be carry-over from other donors' samples. The V gene is TRBV5-1 and the J gene is TRBJ2-7, and TRBD2 aligns with 10 junction nucleotides. DNA sequence: TGCGCCAGCAGCCCGGGACTAGCGTCGGGCGGGCAGTACTTC. It specifies CASSPGLASGGQYF.